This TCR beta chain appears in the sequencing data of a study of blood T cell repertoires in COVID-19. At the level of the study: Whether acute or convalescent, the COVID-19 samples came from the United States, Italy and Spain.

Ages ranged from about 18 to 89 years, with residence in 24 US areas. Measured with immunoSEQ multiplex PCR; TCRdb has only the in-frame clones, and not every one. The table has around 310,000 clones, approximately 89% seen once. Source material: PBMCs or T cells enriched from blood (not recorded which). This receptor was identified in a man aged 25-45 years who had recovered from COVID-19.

DNA for the CDR3: TGTGCCAGCACGGGTGCCCGACTGGATTCACCCCTCCACTTT. Protein sequence: CASTGARLDSPLHF. The chain links TRBV28 to TRBJ1-6, with D unresolved. Germline V gene sequence: CDR1 MDHEN, CDR2 SYDVKM. Deletions cut 7 bases from V and 8 bases from J, with 15 bases between. The CDR3 is made up of 14 amino acids.